This T cell receptor beta chain was documented in a study of graft-versus-host responses after intestinal transplantation. CDR1 is SQVTM and CDR2 is ANQGSEA in the germline V gene. CDR3 length equals 12 residues. V gave up 4 bases and J gave up 2 bases, with 8 bases separating them. Whole-study results and caveats: Clonal ratios of graft-versus-host to host-versus-graft in allografts were high for patients exhibiting graft-donor T cell macrochimerism. Early post-transplant declines in HvG were associated with peak levels of circulating GvH clones.

Profiled with immunoSEQ multiplex PCR; TCRdb holds only in-frame clones, not every one. The sample yields tens of thousands of clones, roughly 90% seen once. A remark on this clone: The target antigen is unknown.

This sample comprised unstimulated CD4+ T cells sorted from spleen or lymph node cells, obtained before intestinal transplant. The sequence came from a human donor who received an intestinal transplant. This chain uses TRBV29-1 with TRBJ1-1; no clear D. The CDR3 DNA reads TGCAGCGTTGCAGGCATTAACACTGAAGCTTTCTTT. Protein product: CSVAGINTEAFF. Full variable domain (missing parts from reference TRBV29-1 and TRBJ1-1): SAVISQKPSRDICQRGTSLTIQCQVDSQVTMMFWYRQQPGQSLTLIATANQGSEATYESGFVIDKFPISRPNLTFSTLTVSNMSPEDSSIYLCSVAGINTEAFFGQGTRLTVV.